This TCR beta chain was identified in a study of long-term antiretroviral therapy in people with HIV. Across the whole study: Initial samples were collected about a decade before the 2015 immediate-ART recommendation.

This was the immunoSEQ v3.0 assay at survey level. Measured with immunoSEQ multiplex PCR; TCRdb has only the in-frame clones, and not every one. Of 20,000 to 25,000 clones in the sample, around four fifths were seen once. The germline CDR1 and CDR2 sequences are SGHKS and YYEKEE (reference sequence). V was clipped by 0 bases and J by 5 bases, with 8 bases between them. The CDR3 is 14 amino acids. The sequence came from a woman aged 40 to 50 with HIV. This chain links TRBV5-5 with TRBJ2-2; D tentatively reads TRBD1 or TRBD2 (5 bases each). The source material was unsorted PBMCs, sampled 1.1 years before starting antiretroviral therapy. The CDR3 DNA reads as TGTGCCAGCAGCTTGGGGGGGTGGACCGGGGAGCTGTTTTTT. This translates into CASSLGGWTGELFF.